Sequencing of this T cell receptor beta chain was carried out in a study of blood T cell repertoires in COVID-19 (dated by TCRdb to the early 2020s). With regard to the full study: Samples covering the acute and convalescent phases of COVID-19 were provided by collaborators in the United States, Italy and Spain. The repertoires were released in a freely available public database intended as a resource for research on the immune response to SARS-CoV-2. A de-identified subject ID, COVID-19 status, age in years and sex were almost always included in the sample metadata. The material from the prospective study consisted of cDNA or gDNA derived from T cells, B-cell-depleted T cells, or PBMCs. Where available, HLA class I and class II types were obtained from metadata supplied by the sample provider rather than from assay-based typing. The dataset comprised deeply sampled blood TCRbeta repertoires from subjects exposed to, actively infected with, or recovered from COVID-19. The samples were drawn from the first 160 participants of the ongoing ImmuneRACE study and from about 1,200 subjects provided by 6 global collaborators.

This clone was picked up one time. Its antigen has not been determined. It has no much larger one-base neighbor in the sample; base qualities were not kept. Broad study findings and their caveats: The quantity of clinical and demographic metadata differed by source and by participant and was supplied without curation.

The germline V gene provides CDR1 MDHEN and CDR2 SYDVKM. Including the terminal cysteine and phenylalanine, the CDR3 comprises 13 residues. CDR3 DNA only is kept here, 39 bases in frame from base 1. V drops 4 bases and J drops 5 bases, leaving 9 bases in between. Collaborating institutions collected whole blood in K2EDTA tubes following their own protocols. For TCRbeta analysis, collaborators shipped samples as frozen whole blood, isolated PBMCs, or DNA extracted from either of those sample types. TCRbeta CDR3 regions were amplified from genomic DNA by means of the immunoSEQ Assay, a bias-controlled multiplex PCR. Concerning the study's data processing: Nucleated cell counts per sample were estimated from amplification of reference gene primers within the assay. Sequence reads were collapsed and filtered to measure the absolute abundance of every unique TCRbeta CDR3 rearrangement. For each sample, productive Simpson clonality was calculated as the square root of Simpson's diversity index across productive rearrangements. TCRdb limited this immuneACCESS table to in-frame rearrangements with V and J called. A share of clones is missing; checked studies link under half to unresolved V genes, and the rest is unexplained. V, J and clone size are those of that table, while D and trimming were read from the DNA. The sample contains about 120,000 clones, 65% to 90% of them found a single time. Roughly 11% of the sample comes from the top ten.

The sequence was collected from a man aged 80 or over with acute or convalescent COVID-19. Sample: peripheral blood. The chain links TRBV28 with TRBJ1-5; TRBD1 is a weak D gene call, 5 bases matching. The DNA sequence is TGTGCCAGCAGTTCGGGGGGTTATCAGCCCCAGCATTTT. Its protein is CASSSGGYQPQHF. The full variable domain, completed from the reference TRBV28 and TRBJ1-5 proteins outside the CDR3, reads DVKVTQSSRYLVKRTGEKVFLECVQDMDHENMFWYRQDPGLGLRLIYFSYDVKMKEKGDIPEGYSVSREKKERFSLILESASTNQTSMYLCASSSGGYQPQHFGDGTRLSIL.